This T cell receptor (beta chain) was recovered during a study of T cells after yellow fever vaccination. In this sample, this clonotype turned up a few times. TCRdb passed the 5' RACE reads through MiXCR, listing each CDR3 protein once. Of 120,000 or so distinct CDR3 sequences listed, approximately 8.4% are singletons. CDR1 is SQVTM, CDR2 ANQGSEA, per germline. V shed 0 bases, J shed 4 bases, and the junction held 5 bases outside the gene matches. This CDR3 region has 14 residues. The TCR originated in a man between 18 and 29 years old who received the YFV17D yellow fever vaccine. The chain employs TRBV29-1 and TRBJ2-7; TRBD2 matches at 8 bases. The sample in question was CD8+ T cells sorted from PBMCs, obtained on the day of the yellow fever booster vaccination. The CDR3 region is CSVEDPSGGYEQYF. The CDR3 DNA reads as TGCAGCGTTGAAGATCCCAGCGGGGGTTACGAGCAGTACTTC.